This T cell receptor beta chain stems from a study of T cells in Graves' hyperthyroidism and ophthalmopathy. Study context: The authors collected peripheral blood at initial diagnosis, before any treatment. Study-level results: A 13 V-J model separated ophthalmopathy from stable hyperthyroidism. Blood also showed most of the thyroid clonotypes that were expanded above 0.001.

Regarding this clonotype: Antigen: not known.

The V end lost 2 bases, the J end lost 5 bases, and 18 bases lay between the germline ends. Germline-derived CDR1 and CDR2 are DFQATT and SNEGSKA (reference sequence). The CDR3 contains 15 residues. TCR beta CDR3 region amplification was performed from RNA transcripts. HTBI primers were used for first-round RT-PCR of the TCR CDR3. TCRdb reprocessed the multiplex PCR reads with MiXCR, giving one entry per CDR3 protein. The sample has about 710,000 distinct CDR3 sequences, 15% to 20% seen once; the top ten hold approximately 8.4%. The sequenced sample consisted of blood. The rearrangement joins TRBV20-1 to TRBJ1-2, with a possible D match to TRBD1 (5 bases). The clonotype originates from a man in his late teens or twenties with Graves' hyperthyroidism. The CDR3 protein is CSARIPGWGEYGYTF. The CDR3 DNA sequence: TGCAGTGCTAGAATCCCGGGGTGGGGGGAATATGGCTACACCTTC.